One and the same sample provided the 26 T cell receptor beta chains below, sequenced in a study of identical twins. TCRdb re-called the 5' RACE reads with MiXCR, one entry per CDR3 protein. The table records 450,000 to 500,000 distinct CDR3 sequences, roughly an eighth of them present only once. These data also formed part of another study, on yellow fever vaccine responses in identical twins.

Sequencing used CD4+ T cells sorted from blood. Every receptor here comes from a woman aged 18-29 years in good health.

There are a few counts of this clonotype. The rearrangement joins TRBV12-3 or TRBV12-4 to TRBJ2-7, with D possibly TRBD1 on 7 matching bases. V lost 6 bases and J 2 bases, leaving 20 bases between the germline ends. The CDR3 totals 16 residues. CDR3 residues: CASRERGAGGPYEQYF. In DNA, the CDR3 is TGTGCCAGCAGAGAAAGGGGGGCAGGGGGACCCTACGAGCAGTACTTC.

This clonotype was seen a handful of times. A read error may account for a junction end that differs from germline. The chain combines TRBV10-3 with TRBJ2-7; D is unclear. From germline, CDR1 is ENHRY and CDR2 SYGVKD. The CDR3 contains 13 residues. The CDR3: CASSVFNGYEQYF. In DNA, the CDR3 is TGCGCATCTTCAGTTTTTAACGGGTACGAGCAGTACTTC.

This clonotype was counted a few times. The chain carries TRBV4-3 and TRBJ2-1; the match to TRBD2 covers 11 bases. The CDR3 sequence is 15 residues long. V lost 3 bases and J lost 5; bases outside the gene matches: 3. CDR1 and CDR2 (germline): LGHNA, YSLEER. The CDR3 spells CASSQTSGIHNEQFF. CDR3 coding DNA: TGCGCCAGCAGCCAGACTAGCGGGATACACAATGAGCAGTTCTTC.

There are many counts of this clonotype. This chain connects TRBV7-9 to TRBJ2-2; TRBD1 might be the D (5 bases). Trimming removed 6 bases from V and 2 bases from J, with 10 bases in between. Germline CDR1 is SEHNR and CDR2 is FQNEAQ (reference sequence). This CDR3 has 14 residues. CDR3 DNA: TGTGCCAGCAGACAGGTTACCAACACCGGGGAGCTGTTTTTT. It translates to CASRQVTNTGELFF.

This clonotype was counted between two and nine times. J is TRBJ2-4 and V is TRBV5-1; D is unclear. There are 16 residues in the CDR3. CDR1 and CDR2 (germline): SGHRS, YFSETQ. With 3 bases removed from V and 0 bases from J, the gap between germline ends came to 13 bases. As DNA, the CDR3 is TGCGCCAGCAGCTCAGGTCTTAGTCTAGCCAAAAACATTCAGTACTTC. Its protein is CASSSGLSLAKNIQYF.

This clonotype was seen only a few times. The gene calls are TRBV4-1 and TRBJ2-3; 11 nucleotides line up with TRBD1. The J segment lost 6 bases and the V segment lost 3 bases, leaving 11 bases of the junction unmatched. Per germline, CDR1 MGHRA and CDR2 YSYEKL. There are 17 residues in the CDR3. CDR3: CASSQTGQGARWDTQYF. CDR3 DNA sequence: TGCGCCAGCAGCCAGACAGGACAGGGGGCCCGGTGGGATACGCAGTATTTT.

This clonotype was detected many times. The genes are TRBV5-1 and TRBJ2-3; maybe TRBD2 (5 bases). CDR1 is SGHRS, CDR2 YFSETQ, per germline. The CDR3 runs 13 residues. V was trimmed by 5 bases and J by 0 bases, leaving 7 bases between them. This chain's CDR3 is CASRGLSTDTQYF. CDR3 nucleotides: TGCGCCAGCAGAGGACTGAGCACAGATACGCAGTATTTT. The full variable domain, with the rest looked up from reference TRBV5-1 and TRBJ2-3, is KAGVTQTPRYLIKTRGQQVTLSCSPISGHRSVSWYQQTPGQGLQFLFEYFSETQRNKGNFPGRFSGRQFSNSRSEMNVSTLELGDSALYLCASRGLSTDTQYFGPGTRLTVL.

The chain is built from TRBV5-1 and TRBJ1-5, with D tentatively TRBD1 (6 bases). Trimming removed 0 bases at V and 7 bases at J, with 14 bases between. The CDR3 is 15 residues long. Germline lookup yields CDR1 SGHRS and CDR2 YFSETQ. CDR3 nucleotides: TGCGCCAGCAGCTTGGCGGGGGGGGCCAAACAGCCCCAGCATTTT. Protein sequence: CASSLAGGAKQPQHF.

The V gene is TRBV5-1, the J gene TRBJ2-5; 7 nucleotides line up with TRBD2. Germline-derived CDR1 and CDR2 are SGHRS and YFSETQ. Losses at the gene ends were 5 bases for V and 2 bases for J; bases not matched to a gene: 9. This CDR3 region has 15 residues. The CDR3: CASSFPTSPQETQYF. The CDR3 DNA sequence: TGCGCCAGCAGTTTCCCGACTAGCCCGCAAGAGACCCAGTACTTC. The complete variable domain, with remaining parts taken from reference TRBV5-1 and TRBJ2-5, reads KAGVTQTPRYLIKTRGQQVTLSCSPISGHRSVSWYQQTPGQGLQFLFEYFSETQRNKGNFPGRFSGRQFSNSRSEMNVSTLELGDSALYLCASSFPTSPQETQYFGPGTRLLVL.

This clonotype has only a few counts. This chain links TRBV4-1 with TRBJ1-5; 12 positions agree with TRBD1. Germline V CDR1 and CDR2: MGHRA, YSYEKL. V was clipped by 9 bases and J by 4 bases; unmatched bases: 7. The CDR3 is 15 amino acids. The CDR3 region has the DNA TGCGCCAGTGGGCCGGGACAGGGGGCTAATCAGCCCCAGCATTTT. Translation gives CASGPGQGANQPQHF.

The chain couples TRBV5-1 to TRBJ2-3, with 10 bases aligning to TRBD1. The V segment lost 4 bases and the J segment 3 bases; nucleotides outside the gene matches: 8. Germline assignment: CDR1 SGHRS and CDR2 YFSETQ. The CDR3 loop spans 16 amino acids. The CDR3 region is CASSEGQGWMTDTQYF. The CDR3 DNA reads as TGCGCCAGCAGCGAGGGACAGGGGTGGATGACAGATACGCAGTATTTT.

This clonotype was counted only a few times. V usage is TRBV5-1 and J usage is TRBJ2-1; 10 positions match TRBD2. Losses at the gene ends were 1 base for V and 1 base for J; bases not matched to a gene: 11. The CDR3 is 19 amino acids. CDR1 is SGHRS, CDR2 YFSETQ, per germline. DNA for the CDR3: TGCGCCAGCAGCTTGAAGCTAGCGGGGGCGATACGTTCCTACAATGAGCAGTTCTTC. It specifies CASSLKLAGAIRSYNEQFF.

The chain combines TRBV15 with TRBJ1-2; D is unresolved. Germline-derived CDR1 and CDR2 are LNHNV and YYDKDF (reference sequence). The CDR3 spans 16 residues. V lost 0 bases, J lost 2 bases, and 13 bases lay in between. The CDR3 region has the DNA TGTGCCACCAGCAGAGATCTACCGGGAACAAACTATGGCTACACCTTC. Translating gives CATSRDLPGTNYGYTF.

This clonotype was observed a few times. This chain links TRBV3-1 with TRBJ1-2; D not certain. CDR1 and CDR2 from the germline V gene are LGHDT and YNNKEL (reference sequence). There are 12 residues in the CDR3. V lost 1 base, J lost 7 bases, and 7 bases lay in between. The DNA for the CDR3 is TGTGCCAGCAGCCAAGTAAAGAGTGGCTACACCTTC. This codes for CASSQVKSGYTF.

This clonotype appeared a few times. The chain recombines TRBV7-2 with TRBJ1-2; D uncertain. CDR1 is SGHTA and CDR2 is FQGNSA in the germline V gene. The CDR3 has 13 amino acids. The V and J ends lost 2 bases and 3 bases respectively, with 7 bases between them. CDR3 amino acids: CASSLYRHYGYTF. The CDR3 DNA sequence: TGTGCCAGCAGCTTATACCGTCACTATGGCTACACCTTC.

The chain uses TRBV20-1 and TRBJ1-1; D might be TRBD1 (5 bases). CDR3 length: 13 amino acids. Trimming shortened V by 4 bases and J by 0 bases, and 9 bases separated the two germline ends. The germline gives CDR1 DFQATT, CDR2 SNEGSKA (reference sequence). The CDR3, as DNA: TGCAGTGCTACCGGACACTTGAACACTGAAGCTTTCTTT. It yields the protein CSATGHLNTEAFF.

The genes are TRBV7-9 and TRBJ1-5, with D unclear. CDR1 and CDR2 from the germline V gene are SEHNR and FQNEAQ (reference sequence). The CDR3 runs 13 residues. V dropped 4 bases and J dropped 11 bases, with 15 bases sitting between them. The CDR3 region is CASSSERDRAQHF. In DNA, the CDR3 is TGTGCCAGCAGCTCAGAGAGGGATCGGGCCCAGCATTTT.

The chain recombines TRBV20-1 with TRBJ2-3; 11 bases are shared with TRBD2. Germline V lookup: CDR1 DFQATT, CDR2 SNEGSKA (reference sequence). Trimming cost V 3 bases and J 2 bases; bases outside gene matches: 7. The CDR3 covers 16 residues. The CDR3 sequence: CSASGGTSGFTDTQYF. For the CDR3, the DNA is TGCAGTGCTAGTGGCGGGACTAGCGGTTTCACAGATACGCAGTATTTT.

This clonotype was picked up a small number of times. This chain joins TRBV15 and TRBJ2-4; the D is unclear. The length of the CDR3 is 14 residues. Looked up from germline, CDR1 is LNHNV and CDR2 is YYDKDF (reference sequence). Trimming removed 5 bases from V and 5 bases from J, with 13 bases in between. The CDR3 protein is CATSPPGGQNIQYF. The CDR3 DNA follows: TGTGCCACCAGCCCCCCTGGTGGTCAAAACATTCAGTACTTC. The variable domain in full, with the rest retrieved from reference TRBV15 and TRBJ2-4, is DAMVIQNPRYQVTQFGKPVTLSCSQTLNHNVMYWYQQKSSQAPKLLFHYYDKDFNNEADTPDNFQSRRPNTSFCFLDIRSPGLGDTAMYLCATSPPGGQNIQYFGAGTRLSVL.

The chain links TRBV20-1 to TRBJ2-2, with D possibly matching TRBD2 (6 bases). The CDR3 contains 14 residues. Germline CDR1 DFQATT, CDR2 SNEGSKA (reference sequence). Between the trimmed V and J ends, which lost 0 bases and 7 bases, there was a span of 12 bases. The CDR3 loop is CSARDKRESGELFF. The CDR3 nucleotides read TGCAGTGCTAGAGATAAACGGGAGAGCGGGGAGCTGTTTTTT.

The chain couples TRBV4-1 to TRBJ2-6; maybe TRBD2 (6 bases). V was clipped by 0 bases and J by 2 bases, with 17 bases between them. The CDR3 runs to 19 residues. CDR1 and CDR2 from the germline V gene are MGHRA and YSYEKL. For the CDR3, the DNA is TGCGCCAGCAGCCAAGATGGGGGGACCCGCCTTACTGGGGCCAACGTCCTGACTTTC. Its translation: CASSQDGGTRLTGANVLTF.

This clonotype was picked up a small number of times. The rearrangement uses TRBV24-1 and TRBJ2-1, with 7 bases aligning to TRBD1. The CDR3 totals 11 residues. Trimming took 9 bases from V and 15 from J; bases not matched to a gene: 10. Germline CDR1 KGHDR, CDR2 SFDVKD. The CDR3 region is CATGGQNLWFF. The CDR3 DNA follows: TGTGCCACCGGGGGACAGAATTTATGGTTCTTC.

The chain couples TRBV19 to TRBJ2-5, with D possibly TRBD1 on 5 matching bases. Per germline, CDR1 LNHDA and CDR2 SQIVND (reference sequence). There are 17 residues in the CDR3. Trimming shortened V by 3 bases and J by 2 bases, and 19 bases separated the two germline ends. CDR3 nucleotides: TGTGCCAGTAGTATTGTCAGTGCAAGGGGCCCTCAAGAGACCCAGTACTTC. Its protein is CASSIVSARGPQETQYF. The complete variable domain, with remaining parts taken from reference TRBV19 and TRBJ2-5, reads DGGITQSPKYLFRKEGQNVTLSCEQNLNHDAMYWYRQDPGQGLRLIYYSQIVNDFQKGDIAEGYSVSREKKESFPLTVTSAQKNPTAFYLCASSIVSARGPQETQYFGPGTRLLVL.

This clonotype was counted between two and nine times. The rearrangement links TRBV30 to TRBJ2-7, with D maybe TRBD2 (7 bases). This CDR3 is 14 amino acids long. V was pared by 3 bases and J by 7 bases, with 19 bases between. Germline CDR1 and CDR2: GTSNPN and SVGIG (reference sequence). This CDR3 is CAWSPSGGAREQYF. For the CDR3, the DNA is TGTGCCTGGAGCCCTAGTGGGGGGGCCCGGGAGCAGTACTTC.

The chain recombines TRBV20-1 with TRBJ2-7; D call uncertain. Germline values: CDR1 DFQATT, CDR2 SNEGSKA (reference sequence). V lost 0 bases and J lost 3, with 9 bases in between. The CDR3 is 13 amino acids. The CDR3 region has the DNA TGCAGTGCTAGAGATGACTCACTCTACGAGCAGTACTTC. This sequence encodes CSARDDSLYEQYF.

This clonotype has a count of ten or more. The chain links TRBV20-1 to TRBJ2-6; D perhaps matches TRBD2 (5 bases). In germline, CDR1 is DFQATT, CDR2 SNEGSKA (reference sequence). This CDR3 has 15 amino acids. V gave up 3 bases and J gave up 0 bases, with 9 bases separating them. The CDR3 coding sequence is TGCAGTGCTAGGCCGGGGAGCTCTGGGGCCAACGTCCTGACTTTC. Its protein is CSARPGSSGANVLTF.